These 23 T cell receptor beta chains were sequenced from one sample in a study of cytomegalovirus exposure and HLA in healthy donors. The PCR was carried out with 60 Vbeta primers and 13 Jbeta primers. Sequencing was performed with immunoSEQ multiplex PCR; in TCRdb, only in-frame clones are kept and a portion is missing. This repertoire shows 100,000 to 150,000 clones, around 75% found once; its top ten account for under 3%. The sample consisted of PBMCs. Source of these receptors: a woman aged 40 to 50 in good health and CMV-seropositive.

The rearrangement uses TRBV7-6 and TRBJ2-7, with TRBD1 as a possible D gene (5 bases). Trimming removed 1 base from V and 6 bases from J, with 10 bases in between. CDR1 is SGHVS and CDR2 is FNYEAQ in the germline V gene. The CDR3 contains 13 residues. CDR3 residues: CASSLGQNTEQYF. In DNA, the CDR3 is TGTGCCAGCAGCTTAGGACAGAATACCGAGCAGTACTTC.

The J gene is TRBJ2-1, the V gene TRBV27, with 11 bases matching TRBD2. Germline CDR1 and CDR2: MNHEY and SMNVEV (reference sequence). Trimming removed 3 bases from V and 6 bases from J; junction bases left unmatched: 7. The CDR3 is 16 amino acids. CDR3 loop: CASSFSTSGSSNEQFF. The CDR3 region has the DNA TGTGCCAGCAGTTTTTCTACTAGCGGGAGTTCCAATGAGCAGTTCTTC.

The V and J genes are TRBV6-5 and TRBJ2-2; D remains unclear. The CDR3 has 14 residues. V lost 4 bases to trimming and J lost 4 bases, with 10 bases between them. Germline V lookup: CDR1 MNHEY, CDR2 SVGAGI. For the CDR3, the DNA is TGTGCCAGCAGTTCCAGGCGAGCCACCGGGGAGCTGTTTTTT. Translating it yields CASSSRRATGELFF.

The chain is built from TRBV7-2 and TRBJ1-1, with 8 bases that match TRBD1. In germline, CDR1 is SGHTA, CDR2 FQGNSA. The V segment lost 5 bases and the J segment 11 bases; nucleotides outside the gene matches: 7. This CDR3 is 12 amino acids long. CDR3 bases: TGTGCCAGCAGCCCATACAGGGGGGTGGCTTTCTTT. Translation: CASSPYRGVAFF.

This chain links TRBV30 with TRBJ1-1; 8 bases fit TRBD1. Germline lookup yields CDR1 GTSNPN and CDR2 SVGIG (reference sequence). The length of the CDR3 is 14 residues. J lost 5 bases, V lost 5 bases, and 10 bases had no gene match. CDR3 in DNA: TGTGCCTGGGCACTCGGACAGGGAAAAACTGAAGCTTTCTTT. This encodes CAWALGQGKTEAFF. Using reference TRBV30 and TRBJ1-1 for the parts outside the CDR3, the full variable domain is SQTIHQWPATLVQPVGSPLSLECTVEGTSNPNLYWYRQAAGRGLQLLFYSVGIGQISSEVPQNLSASRPQDRQFILSSKKLLLSDSGFYLCAWALGQGKTEAFFGQGTRLTVV.

This chain connects TRBV13 to TRBJ2-5; no clear D. The CDR3 has 14 amino acids. Trimming cost V 5 bases and J 5 bases, with 15 bases left between them. CDR1 and CDR2 from the germline V gene are PRHDT and FYEKMQ (reference sequence). The CDR3 protein is CASSGLGVGETQYF. For the CDR3, the DNA is TGTGCCAGCAGCGGATTGGGCGTTGGGGAGACCCAGTACTTC.

The CDR3 DNA is TGTGCCAGCAGCTCCGCCGGGGACAGATTCTACGAGCAGTACTTC. Encoded protein: CASSSAGDRFYEQYF. The chain employs TRBV4-2 and TRBJ2-7; 7 bases agree with TRBD1. Unmatched junction bases numbered 10, after V lost 5 bases and J lost 3 bases. Germline CDR1 LGHNA, CDR2 YNFKEQ. The CDR3 consists of 15 residues.

This clone was seen just once. The chain uses TRBV5-1 and TRBJ2-3; D might be TRBD1 (5 bases). The V end lost 6 bases, the J end lost 4 bases, and 12 bases lay between the germline ends. Per the germline V gene, CDR1 is SGHRS and CDR2 is YFSETQ. There are 13 residues in the CDR3. This chain's CDR3 is CASNRGIADTQYF. CDR3 DNA sequence: TGCGCCAGCAATAGGGGCATTGCAGATACGCAGTATTTT. Full variable domain (outside the CDR3, taken from reference TRBV5-1 and TRBJ2-3): KAGVTQTPRYLIKTRGQQVTLSCSPISGHRSVSWYQQTPGQGLQFLFEYFSETQRNKGNFPGRFSGRQFSNSRSEMNVSTLELGDSALYLCASNRGIADTQYFGPGTRLTVL.

This chain connects TRBV19 to TRBJ1-5; D is unresolved. Per germline, CDR1 LNHDA and CDR2 SQIVND (reference sequence). Between the trimmed V and J ends, which lost 10 bases and 4 bases, there was a span of 14 bases. The CDR3 sequence is 13 residues long. CDR3 sequence reads: CATLGEPNQPQHF. As DNA, the CDR3 is TGTGCCACCCTGGGAGAGCCTAATCAGCCCCAGCATTTT.

This chain joins TRBV6-5 and TRBJ2-7; 8 nucleotides agree with TRBD2. After removal of 6 bases from V and 6 bases from J, the junction contained 10 bases not matched to a gene. The germline V gene has CDR1 MNHEY and CDR2 SVGAGI. This CDR3 comprises 14 residues. CDR3 nucleotides: TGTGCCAGCAGGTCACCGGGACTAGGTGTCGAGCAGTACTTC. Protein sequence: CASRSPGLGVEQYF.

The rearrangement joins TRBV4-1 to TRBJ1-5, with D possibly being TRBD1 (5 bases). The V end was cut by 6 bases, the J end by 5 bases, with 23 bases between. The CDR3 contains 17 residues. Germline V CDR1 and CDR2: MGHRA, YSYEKL. CDR3 in amino acids: CASSDTFAGSAHQPQHF. The CDR3 nucleotides read TGCGCCAGCAGTGACACTTTCGCAGGGTCGGCTCATCAGCCCCAGCATTTT.

This rearrangement joins TRBV25-1 to TRBJ1-2; perhaps TRBD1 as D (5 bases). The CDR3 totals 12 residues. The germline V gene has CDR1 MGHDK and CDR2 SYGVNS. Trimming removed 9 bases from V and 1 base from J, with 9 bases in between. The CDR3 DNA is TGTGCCAGTTCGGGGGATAACTATGGCTACACCTTC. This gives the protein CASSGDNYGYTF.

V is TRBV6-1 and J is TRBJ1-1; D is unresolved. In germline, CDR1 is MNHNS, CDR2 SASEGT. The V end was cut by 5 bases, the J end by 4 bases, with 8 bases between. This CDR3 has 12 residues. CDR3 amino acids: CASSFGSTEAFF. The CDR3 DNA reads TGTGCCAGCAGTTTCGGGAGCACTGAAGCTTTCTTT.

About this clone itself: This sample includes further DNA sequences coding for the same CDR3. The chain combines TRBV9 with TRBJ2-7; 8 nucleotides match TRBD2. V trimming: 0 bases; J trimming: 5 bases; junction bases outside the gene matches: 7. The CDR3 runs 15 residues. The germline CDR1 and CDR2 sequences are SGDLS and YYNGEE. The CDR3 loop reads CASSVGGAGANEQYF. The CDR3 bases are TGTGCCAGCAGCGTAGGCGGAGCGGGGGCGAACGAGCAGTACTTC. The full variable domain, rest sourced from reference TRBV9 and TRBJ2-7, is DSGVTQTPKHLITATGQRVTLRCSPRSGDLSVYWYQQSLDQGLQFLIQYYNGEERAKGNILERFSAQQFPDLHSELNLSSLELGDSALYFCASSVGGAGANEQYFGPGTRLTVT.

The rearrangement links TRBV7-9 to TRBJ1-6; perhaps TRBD1 as D (5 bases). Per the germline V gene, CDR1 is SEHNR and CDR2 is FQNEAQ (reference sequence). The CDR3 spans 14 residues. Between the trimmed V and J ends, which lost 0 bases and 11 bases, there was a span of 11 bases. CDR3 DNA: TGTGCCAGCAGCTTAGCGGGGCGGGGGGCACCCCTCCACTTT. Amino acid sequence: CASSLAGRGAPLHF. The whole variable domain, remainder taken from reference TRBV7-9 and TRBJ1-6, is DTGVSQNPRHKITKRGQNVTFRCDPISEHNRLYWYRQTLGQGPEFLTYFQNEAQLEKSRLLSDRFSAERPKGSFSTLEIQRTEQGDSAMYLCASSLAGRGAPLHFGNGTRLTVT.

V is TRBV19 and J is TRBJ2-2; TRBD1 agrees at 9 bases. V gave up 9 bases and J gave up 3 bases; unmatched junction bases: 11. In germline, CDR1 is LNHDA, CDR2 SQIVND (reference sequence). CDR3 length: 16 residues. CDR3 loop: CASKSLQGADTGELFF. In nucleotides, the CDR3 is TGTGCCAGCAAATCTTTACAGGGGGCGGACACCGGGGAGCTGTTTTTT.

The genes are TRBV6-5 and TRBJ1-5; 7 positions agree with TRBD1. Germline lookup yields CDR1 MNHEY and CDR2 SVGAGI. CDR3 size: 14 residues. J was trimmed by 0 bases and V by 9 bases; bases with no gene match: 5. CDR3 residues: CASRAGGSNQPQHF. CDR3 coding DNA: TGTGCCAGTCGGGCAGGGGGTAGCAATCAGCCCCAGCATTTT.

This clone was seen a handful of times. This chain joins TRBV7-3 and TRBJ2-1; D is ambiguous. This CDR3 is built from 14 residues. Germline V gives CDR1 SGHTA, CDR2 FQGTGA. The V and J ends lost 5 bases and 6 bases respectively, with 14 bases between them. This CDR3 reads CASSPHTTPNEQFF. In nucleotides, the CDR3 is TGTGCCAGCAGCCCCCACACCACACCCAATGAGCAGTTCTTC. Drawing the rest from reference TRBV7-3 and TRBJ2-1, the complete variable domain is GAGVSQTPSNKVTEKGKYVELRCDPISGHTALYWYRQSLGQGPEFLIYFQGTGAADDSGLPNDRFFAVRPEGSVSTLKIQRTERGDSAVYLCASSPHTTPNEQFFGPGTRLTVL.

The CDR3 bases are TGTGCCAGCAGCGTAGAGGGTAGAATTCGGGATAACATTCAGTACTTC. Its protein is CASSVEGRIRDNIQYF. The gene calls are TRBV9 and TRBJ2-4; a weak D match, TRBD2 (5 bases). From germline, CDR1 is SGDLS and CDR2 YYNGEE. Trimming cost V 0 bases and J 7 bases, with 17 bases left between them. This CDR3 has 16 amino acids.

This clone showed up just a few times. This chain connects TRBV29-1 to TRBJ2-3, with a possible D match to TRBD2 (7 bases). CDR3 length equals 15 residues. From germline, CDR1 is SQVTM and CDR2 ANQGSEA. V lost 6 bases and J 4 bases, leaving 20 bases between the germline ends. The CDR3 spells CSVERRGAGADTQYF. The CDR3, as DNA: TGCAGCGTGGAGCGTCGGGGGGCTGGGGCAGATACGCAGTATTTT.

V is TRBV29-1 and J is TRBJ1-1, with no clear D. The V end lost 4 bases, the J end lost 7 bases, and 16 bases lay between the germline ends. Looked up from germline, CDR1 is SQVTM and CDR2 is ANQGSEA. CDR3 size: 13 residues. CDR3 DNA: TGCAGCGTTGCCCTTCAACGGTTCGATGAAGCTTTCTTT. It specifies CSVALQRFDEAFF.

The chain couples TRBV2 to TRBJ2-7; 9 nucleotides align to TRBD1. V dropped 6 bases and J dropped 7; count of bases not matched to a gene: 13. CDR1 and CDR2 from the germline V gene are SNHLY and FYNNEI. This CDR3 is 15 amino acids long. The CDR3 reads CASSGPGTGSREQYF. The CDR3 DNA reads TGTGCCAGCAGCGGCCCCGGGACAGGGAGTCGAGAGCAGTACTTC.

The V call is TRBV2, the J call TRBJ2-1; D might be TRBD1 (6 bases). Germline loops: CDR1 SNHLY, CDR2 FYNNEI. Trimming took off 2 bases at V and 5 bases at J, with 10 bases between the two ends. CDR3 length: 14 amino acids. CDR3 sequence: CASSEQGTNNEQFF. The CDR3, as DNA: TGTGCCAGCAGTGAACAGGGGACGAACAATGAGCAGTTCTTC.